This T cell receptor beta chain is from a study of spatial heterogeneity in lung cancer. Specified time point: sample taken at primary tumor resection. From tumor, nontumor lung or frozen PBMC, whole RNA was taken unsorted for sequencing. Trimming at V came to 5 bases and at J to 0 bases, leaving 6 bases not matched to a gene. The CDR3 has 16 amino acids. The germline V gene encodes CDR1 SGHTA and CDR2 FQGTGA. TCRdb reprocessed the 5' RACE reads with MiXCR, giving one entry per CDR3 protein. The repertoire has approximately 82,000 distinct CDR3 sequences, around 12% of them found once; the top ten carry approximately 4.6%.

V usage is TRBV7-3 and J usage is TRBJ2-1; 8 bases map to TRBD2. The clonotype comes from a male donor with early-stage non-small cell lung cancer. The input for sequencing was PBMCs, taken at surgery. CDR3 in amino acids: CASSPNGGASYNEQFF. The CDR3 DNA reads as TGTGCCAGCAGCCCAAACGGGGGGGCCTCCTACAATGAGCAGTTCTTC.